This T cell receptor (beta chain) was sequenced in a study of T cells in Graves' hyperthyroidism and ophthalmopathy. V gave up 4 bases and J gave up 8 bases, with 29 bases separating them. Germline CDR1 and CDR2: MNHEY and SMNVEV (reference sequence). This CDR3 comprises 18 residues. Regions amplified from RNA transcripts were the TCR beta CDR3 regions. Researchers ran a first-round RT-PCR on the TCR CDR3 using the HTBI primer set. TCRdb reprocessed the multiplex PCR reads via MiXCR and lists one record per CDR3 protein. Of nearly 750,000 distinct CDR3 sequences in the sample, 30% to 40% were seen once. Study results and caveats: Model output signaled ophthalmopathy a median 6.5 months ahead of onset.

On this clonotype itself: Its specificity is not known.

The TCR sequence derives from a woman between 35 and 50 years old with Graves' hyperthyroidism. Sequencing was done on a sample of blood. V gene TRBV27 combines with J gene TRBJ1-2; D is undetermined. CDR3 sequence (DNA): TGTGCCAGCAGTTCATCTACCGCCGTACGTCGTAATTTGGTAGGCTACACCTTC. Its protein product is CASSSSTAVRRNLVGYTF.